Described below is a single TCR beta chain sequence and its context. Unmatched junction bases numbered 5, after V lost 7 bases and J lost 2 bases. Germline CDR1 ENHRY, CDR2 SYGVKD. This CDR3 comprises 15 residues. Under the authors' procedure: Nucleated cell counts were estimated from reference gene primer amplification. Using immunoSEQ multiplex PCR, the repertoire was profiled, and TCRdb retains in-frame clones only, with some absent. Clone size and V and J calls were adopted from that table, with D and trimming inferred from the DNA. The sample carries around 310,000 clones, almost 90% recorded once. The data originate from a study of blood T cell repertoires in COVID-19. Study-level background: Specimens from acute and convalescent COVID-19 originated in the United States, Italy and Spain. In each case, the material was cDNA or gDNA derived from T cells, B-cell-depleted T cells, or PBMCs.

Patients in Seattle were enrolled during active infection, then followed longitudinally. The V gene is TRBV10-3, the J gene TRBJ2-3; TRBD2 matches 11 bases. The receptor was isolated from a woman aged 40-49 years with COVID-19, enrolled during active disease. The sequencing input was peripheral blood. Here the CDR3 reads CAITNSGGDTDTQYF. CDR3 DNA sequence: TGTGCCATCACCAATAGCGGGGGGGACACAGATACGCAGTATTTT.